These T cell receptor beta chains were read from a single sample in a study of blood T cell repertoires in COVID-19. This table comes from immunoSEQ multiplex PCR, and its TCRdb copy is limited to in-frame clones, with some not included. This table holds some 100,000 clones, roughly 88% found once. The sample was peripheral blood. The receptors derive from a woman aged 80 or over with active or convalescent COVID-19. Each CDR3 is given with its conserved first and last residue. The order of the fields is clone size, V gene, J gene, D gene, CDR3 protein, CDR3 DNA. A D gene is named only where the DNA matches it firmly. Clone sizes are given selectively: once, few, many, or a class where the clone is expanded.

abundance: .
v_gene: TRBV5-1
j_gene: TRBJ1-1
d_gene: .
CDR3aa: CASSLAYRRAATEAFF
CDR3nt: TGCGCCAGCAGCTTGGCCTACCGCAGGGCGGCCACTGAAGCTTTCTTT

abundance: .
v_gene: TRBV3-1/TRBV3-2
j_gene: TRBJ2-5
d_gene: TRBD2
CDR3aa: CASSQGLAENQETQYF
CDR3nt: TGTGCCAGCAGCCAAGGTCTAGCGGAAAATCAAGAGACCCAGTACTTC

abundance: .
v_gene: TRBV7-2
j_gene: TRBJ1-5
d_gene: .
CDR3aa: CASSFGTNQPQHF
CDR3nt: TGTGCCAGCAGCTTTGGCACCAATCAGCCCCAGCATTTT

abundance: once
v_gene: TRBV10-3
j_gene: TRBJ1-5
d_gene: TRBD1
CDR3aa: CAISDGQEPNQPQHF
CDR3nt: TGTGCCATCAGTGATGGACAGGAGCCCAATCAGCCCCAGCATTTT

abundance: .
v_gene: TRBV11-3
j_gene: TRBJ2-1
d_gene: .
CDR3aa: CASSLRPGRGYNEQFF
CDR3nt: TGTGCCAGCAGCTTAAGGCCGGGGAGGGGGTACAATGAGCAGTTCTTC

abundance: .
v_gene: TRBV19
j_gene: TRBJ1-1
d_gene: .
CDR3aa: CASSIVTGNTEAFF
CDR3nt: TGTGCCAGTAGTATAGTTACAGGGAACACTGAAGCTTTCTTT

abundance: .
v_gene: TRBV2
j_gene: TRBJ1-5
d_gene: .
CDR3aa: CASSRTTDNQPQHF
CDR3nt: TGTGCCAGCAGTAGGACAACCGACAATCAGCCCCAGCATTTT

abundance: .
v_gene: TRBV11-2
j_gene: TRBJ2-2
d_gene: TRBD2
CDR3aa: CASSLFLTSGRPNTGELFF
CDR3nt: TGTGCCAGCAGCTTATTTCTCACTAGCGGGAGGCCGAACACCGGGGAGCTGTTTTTT

abundance: .
v_gene: TRBV10-3
j_gene: TRBJ2-1
d_gene: TRBD2
CDR3aa: CAIKVTSGSSYNEQFF
CDR3nt: TGTGCCATCAAGGTGACTAGCGGGTCCTCCTACAATGAGCAGTTCTTC

abundance: few
v_gene: TRBV4-2
j_gene: TRBJ1-1
d_gene: .
CDR3aa: CASSQVPEGSGNTEAFF
CDR3nt: TGTGCCAGCAGCCAGGTTCCAGAGGGATCGGGGAACACTGAAGCTTTCTTT

abundance: .
v_gene: TRBV10-3
j_gene: TRBJ1-4
d_gene: TRBD1
CDR3aa: CAIGDRSDEKLFF
CDR3nt: TGTGCCATCGGGGACAGATCGGATGAAAAACTGTTTTTT

abundance: .
v_gene: TRBV19
j_gene: TRBJ2-6
d_gene: TRBD1
CDR3aa: CASSIAKGASSGANVLTF
CDR3nt: TGTGCCAGTAGTATAGCCAAGGGGGCGAGCTCTGGGGCCAACGTCCTGACTTTC

abundance: .
v_gene: TRBV18
j_gene: TRBJ2-4
d_gene: TRBD1
CDR3aa: CASSPLGTGELAKNIQYF
CDR3nt: TGTGCCAGCTCACCCTTAGGGACAGGAGAACTAGCCAAAAACATTCAGTACTTC

abundance: .
v_gene: TRBV2
j_gene: TRBJ2-3
d_gene: TRBD1
CDR3aa: CASSARTGKDTQYF
CDR3nt: TGTGCCAGCAGTGCTAGGACAGGGAAGGATACGCAGTATTTT

abundance: once
v_gene: TRBV30
j_gene: TRBJ2-4
d_gene: TRBD2
CDR3aa: CAWSRSGRDEYF
CDR3nt: TGTGCCTGGAGTCGTAGCGGGAGGGACGAGTACTTC

abundance: .
v_gene: TRBV27
j_gene: TRBJ2-7
d_gene: TRBD1
CDR3aa: CASSPGTGVYEQYF
CDR3nt: TGTGCCAGCAGCCCCGGGACAGGAGTCTACGAGCAGTACTTC

abundance: .
v_gene: TRBV28
j_gene: TRBJ1-5
d_gene: TRBD1
CDR3aa: CASSPGQGNQPQHF
CDR3nt: TGTGCCAGCAGCCCGGGACAGGGGAATCAGCCCCAGCATTTT

abundance: .
v_gene: TRBV7-9
j_gene: TRBJ1-5
d_gene: .
CDR3aa: CASSLTGNQPQHF
CDR3nt: TGTGCCAGCAGCTTGACAGGTAATCAGCCCCAGCATTTT

abundance: .
v_gene: TRBV19
j_gene: TRBJ1-1
d_gene: .
CDR3aa: CASSRAGGENTEAFF
CDR3nt: TGTGCCAGTAGTAGGGCGGGGGGTGAAAACACTGAAGCTTTCTTT

abundance: once
v_gene: TRBV7-2
j_gene: TRBJ2-1
d_gene: TRBD1
CDR3aa: CASSLYSGQGNEQFF
CDR3nt: TGTGCCAGCAGCTTGTACTCCGGACAGGGGAATGAGCAGTTCTTC

abundance: .
v_gene: TRBV27
j_gene: TRBJ2-6
d_gene: TRBD1
CDR3aa: CASRQGTSGANVLTF
CDR3nt: TGTGCCAGCCGACAGGGGACTTCTGGGGCCAACGTCCTGACTTTC

abundance: .
v_gene: TRBV19
j_gene: TRBJ1-5
d_gene: .
CDR3aa: CASSISLGVNQPQHF
CDR3nt: TGTGCCAGTAGTATTTCTCTCGGGGTAAATCAGCCCCAGCATTTT

abundance: once
v_gene: TRBV19
j_gene: TRBJ2-1
d_gene: .
CDR3aa: CASSTERGTNEQFF
CDR3nt: TGTGCCAGTAGTACAGAAAGGGGAACCAATGAGCAGTTCTTC

abundance: once
v_gene: TRBV2
j_gene: TRBJ1-5
d_gene: .
CDR3aa: CASSPRDRRLFSNQPQHF
CDR3nt: TGTGCCAGCAGCCCCCGCGACAGGAGGTTGTTCAGCAATCAGCCCCAGCATTTT

abundance: .
v_gene: TRBV28
j_gene: TRBJ1-2
d_gene: TRBD1
CDR3aa: CASSIRQGLGYTF
CDR3nt: TGTGCCAGCAGTATACGACAGGGCTTGGGCTACACCTTC

abundance: .
v_gene: TRBV10-3
j_gene: TRBJ1-6
d_gene: .
CDR3aa: CAIRATGSVLPLHF
CDR3nt: TGTGCCATCAGGGCGACAGGCAGTGTTTTACCCCTCCACTTT

abundance: once
v_gene: TRBV10-3
j_gene: TRBJ2-5
d_gene: .
CDR3aa: CAISVRPPASETQYF
CDR3nt: TGTGCCATCAGTGTTCGCCCACCCGCGAGCGAGACCCAGTACTTC

abundance: .
v_gene: TRBV27
j_gene: TRBJ2-1
d_gene: .
CDR3aa: CASSSRGSSYNEQFF
CDR3nt: TGTGCCAGCAGTTCCCGGGGGAGCTCCTACAATGAGCAGTTCTTC

abundance: once
v_gene: TRBV5-1
j_gene: TRBJ2-5
d_gene: .
CDR3aa: CASSLARETQYF
CDR3nt: TGCGCCAGCAGCTTGGCCAGAGAGACCCAGTACTTC

abundance: .
v_gene: TRBV7-9
j_gene: TRBJ1-5
d_gene: TRBD1
CDR3aa: CASSLGQMGNQPQHF
CDR3nt: TGTGCCAGCAGCTTGGGACAGATGGGCAATCAGCCCCAGCATTTT

abundance: .
v_gene: TRBV28
j_gene: TRBJ2-7
d_gene: TRBD1
CDR3aa: CASSVGDSRYEQYF
CDR3nt: TGTGCCAGCAGTGTGGGGGACAGCCGTTACGAGCAGTACTTC

abundance: .
v_gene: TRBV24-1
j_gene: TRBJ2-7
d_gene: TRBD1
CDR3aa: CATSDRTGGEGEQYF
CDR3nt: TGTGCCACCAGTGATCGGACAGGGGGGGAGGGCGAGCAGTACTTC

abundance: .
v_gene: TRBV20-1
j_gene: TRBJ1-4
d_gene: TRBD1
CDR3aa: CSASPGTVNEKLFF
CDR3nt: TGCAGTGCTAGTCCCGGGACAGTTAATGAAAAACTGTTTTTT

abundance: many
v_gene: TRBV2
j_gene: TRBJ2-1
d_gene: TRBD2
CDR3aa: CASRRLAGSYNEQFF
CDR3nt: TGTGCCAGCAGGCGACTAGCGGGATCGTATAATGAGCAGTTCTTC

abundance: .
v_gene: TRBV6-5
j_gene: TRBJ2-7
d_gene: TRBD1
CDR3aa: CASRNGQGIYEQYF
CDR3nt: TGTGCCAGCAGAAACGGACAGGGGATTTACGAGCAGTACTTC

abundance: .
v_gene: TRBV6-5
j_gene: TRBJ1-2
d_gene: TRBD1
CDR3aa: CASRGTGGLYGYTF
CDR3nt: TGTGCCAGCAGGGGGACAGGGGGCCTCTATGGCTACACCTTC

abundance: .
v_gene: TRBV30
j_gene: TRBJ1-1
d_gene: .
CDR3aa: CAWSGEAMNTEAFF
CDR3nt: TGTGCCTGGAGTGGAGAGGCAATGAACACTGAAGCTTTCTTT

abundance: .
v_gene: TRBV30
j_gene: TRBJ2-4
d_gene: TRBD2
CDR3aa: CAWSWGGENIQYF
CDR3nt: TGTGCCTGGAGTTGGGGGGGGGAAAACATTCAGTACTTC

abundance: .
v_gene: TRBV9
j_gene: TRBJ2-7
d_gene: TRBD2
CDR3aa: CASAGRGSSYEQYF
CDR3nt: TGTGCCAGCGCGGGGAGGGGAAGCTCCTACGAGCAGTACTTC

abundance: few
v_gene: TRBV2
j_gene: TRBJ1-5
d_gene: .
CDR3aa: CASRTDSRGNQPQHF
CDR3nt: TGTGCCAGCAGGACCGACAGTCGGGGCAATCAGCCCCAGCATTTT

abundance: .
v_gene: TRBV6-1
j_gene: TRBJ1-6
d_gene: TRBD1
CDR3aa: CASREGQGVVARPNSPLHF
CDR3nt: TGTGCCAGCAGGGAAGGACAGGGAGTTGTCGCCAGACCAAATTCACCCCTCCACTTT

abundance: .
v_gene: TRBV11-3
j_gene: TRBJ2-1
d_gene: .
CDR3aa: CASSLGHQNNEQFF
CDR3nt: TGTGCCAGCAGCTTGGGACACCAAAACAATGAGCAGTTCTTC

abundance: .
v_gene: TRBV12-5
j_gene: TRBJ1-4
d_gene: .
CDR3aa: CASGLVFREEKLFF
CDR3nt: TGTGCTAGTGGTTTAGTATTTAGGGAGGAAAAACTGTTTTTT

abundance: .
v_gene: TRBV6-1
j_gene: TRBJ2-3
d_gene: .
CDR3aa: CASSDIARTATDTQYF
CDR3nt: TGTGCCAGCAGTGATATTGCCAGGACAGCCACAGATACGCAGTATTTT

abundance: .
v_gene: TRBV15
j_gene: TRBJ2-1
d_gene: TRBD1
CDR3aa: CATSSGQGNYNEQFF
CDR3nt: TGTGCCACCAGCAGTGGACAGGGCAACTACAATGAGCAGTTCTTC

abundance: once
v_gene: TRBV6-6
j_gene: TRBJ1-3
d_gene: TRBD1
CDR3aa: CASSYTGTAERNTIYF
CDR3nt: TGTGCCAGCAGTTACACCGGGACAGCGGAGAGAAACACCATATATTTT

abundance: .
v_gene: TRBV30
j_gene: TRBJ2-7
d_gene: TRBD1
CDR3aa: CAWREGQSAYEQYF
CDR3nt: TGTGCCTGGAGAGAGGGACAGAGCGCCTACGAGCAGTACTTC

abundance: .
v_gene: TRBV7-2
j_gene: TRBJ2-7
d_gene: TRBD2
CDR3aa: CASSSYLAGSSYEQYF
CDR3nt: TGTGCCAGCAGCTCCTATCTAGCGGGGAGCTCCTACGAGCAGTACTTC

abundance: .
v_gene: TRBV9
j_gene: TRBJ2-1
d_gene: TRBD2
CDR3aa: CASSDSGSTYNEQFF
CDR3nt: TGTGCCAGCAGCGATAGCGGGAGCACCTACAATGAGCAGTTCTTC